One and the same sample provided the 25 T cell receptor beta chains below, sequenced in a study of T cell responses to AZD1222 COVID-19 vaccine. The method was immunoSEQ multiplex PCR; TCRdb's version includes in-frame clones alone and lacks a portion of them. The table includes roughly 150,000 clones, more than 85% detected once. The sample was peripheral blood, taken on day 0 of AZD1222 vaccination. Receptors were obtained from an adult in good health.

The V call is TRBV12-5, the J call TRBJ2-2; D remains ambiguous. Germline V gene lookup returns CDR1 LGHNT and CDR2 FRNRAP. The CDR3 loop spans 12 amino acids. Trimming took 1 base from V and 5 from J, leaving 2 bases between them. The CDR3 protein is CASGLDTGELFF. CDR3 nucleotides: TGTGCTAGTGGTTTGGATACCGGGGAGCTGTTTTTT.

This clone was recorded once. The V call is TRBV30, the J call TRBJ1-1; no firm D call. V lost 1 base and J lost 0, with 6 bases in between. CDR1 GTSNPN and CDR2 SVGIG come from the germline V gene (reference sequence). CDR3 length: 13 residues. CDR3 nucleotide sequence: TGTGCCTGGAGTGGTCAGATGAACACTGAAGCTTTCTTT. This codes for CAWSGQMNTEAFF.

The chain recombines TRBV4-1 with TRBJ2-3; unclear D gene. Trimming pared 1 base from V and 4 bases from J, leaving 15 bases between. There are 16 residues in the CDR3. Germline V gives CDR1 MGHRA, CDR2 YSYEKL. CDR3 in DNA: TGCGCCAGCAGCCAAGCGTTAACCTTCAGAGCAGATACGCAGTATTTT. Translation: CASSQALTFRADTQYF.

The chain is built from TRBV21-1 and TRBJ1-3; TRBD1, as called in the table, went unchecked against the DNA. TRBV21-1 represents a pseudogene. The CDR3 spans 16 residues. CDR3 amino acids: CASSKVKGLNGNTIYF. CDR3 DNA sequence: TGTGCCAGCAGCAAAGTCAAGGGGCTGAATGGAAACACCATATATTTT.

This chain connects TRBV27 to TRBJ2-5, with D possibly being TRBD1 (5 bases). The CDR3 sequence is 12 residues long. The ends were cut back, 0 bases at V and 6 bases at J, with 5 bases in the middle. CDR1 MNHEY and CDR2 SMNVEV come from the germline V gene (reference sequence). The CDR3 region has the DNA TGTGCCAGCAGTTTATCGGGGCAGACCCAGTACTTC. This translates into CASSLSGQTQYF.

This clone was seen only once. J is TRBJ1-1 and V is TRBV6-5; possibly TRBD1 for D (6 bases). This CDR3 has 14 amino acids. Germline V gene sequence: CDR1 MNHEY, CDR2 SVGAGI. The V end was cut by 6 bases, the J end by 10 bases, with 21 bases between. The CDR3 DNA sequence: TGTGCCAGCAGACAGGTAGAAGGGGGTTTTAGAGCTTTCTTT. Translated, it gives CASRQVEGGFRAFF.

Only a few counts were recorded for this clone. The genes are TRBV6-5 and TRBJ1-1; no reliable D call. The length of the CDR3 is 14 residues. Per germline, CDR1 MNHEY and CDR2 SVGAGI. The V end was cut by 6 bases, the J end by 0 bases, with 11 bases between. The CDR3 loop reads CASRSTNMNTEAFF. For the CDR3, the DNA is TGTGCCAGCAGATCGACAAACATGAACACTGAAGCTTTCTTT.

DNA for the CDR3: TGTGCCAGTCAGGCGGGACTAGGGACCTACGAGCAGTACTTC. It yields the protein CASQAGLGTYEQYF. V gene TRBV28 combines with J gene TRBJ2-7; 8 nucleotides match TRBD2. The CDR3 length is 14 residues. Germline V CDR1 and CDR2: MDHEN, SYDVKM. Trimming took 9 bases from V and 2 from J; bases not matched to a gene: 9.

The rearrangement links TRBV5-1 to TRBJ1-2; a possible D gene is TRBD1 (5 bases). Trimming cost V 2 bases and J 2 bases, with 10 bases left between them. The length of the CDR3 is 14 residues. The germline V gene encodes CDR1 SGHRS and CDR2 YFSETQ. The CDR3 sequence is CASSFTPGNYGYTF. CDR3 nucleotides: TGCGCCAGCAGCTTCACTCCAGGGAACTATGGCTACACCTTC.

The DNA of the CDR3 is TGTGCCAGCTCACCGGAAGTTAACTATGGCTACACCTTC. It yields the protein CASSPEVNYGYTF. The chain has TRBV18 and TRBJ1-2; D remains ambiguous. Trimming shortened V by 3 bases and J by 1 base, and 6 bases separated the two germline ends. Germline CDR1 reads KGHSH; CDR2 reads LQKENI. This CDR3 is 13 amino acids long.

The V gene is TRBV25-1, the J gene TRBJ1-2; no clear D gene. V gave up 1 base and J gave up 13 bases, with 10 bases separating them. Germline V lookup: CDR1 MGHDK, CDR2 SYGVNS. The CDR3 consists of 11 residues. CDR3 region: CASSELAAFTF. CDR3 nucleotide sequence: TGTGCCAGCAGTGAATTGGCGGCGTTCACCTTC.

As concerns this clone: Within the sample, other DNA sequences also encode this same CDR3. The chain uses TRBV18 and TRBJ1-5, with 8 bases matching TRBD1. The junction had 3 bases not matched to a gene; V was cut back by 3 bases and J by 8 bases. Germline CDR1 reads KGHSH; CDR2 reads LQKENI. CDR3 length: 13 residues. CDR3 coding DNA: TGTGCCAGCTCACCCGGGACAGGTGAGCCCCAGCATTTT. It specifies CASSPGTGEPQHF.

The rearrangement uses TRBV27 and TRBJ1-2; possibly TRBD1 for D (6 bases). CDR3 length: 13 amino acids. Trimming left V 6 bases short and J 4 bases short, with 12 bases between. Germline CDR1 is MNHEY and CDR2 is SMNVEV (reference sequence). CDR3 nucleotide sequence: TGTGCCAGCAGAGGGCAGGGGATCTATGGCTACACCTTC. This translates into CASRGQGIYGYTF.

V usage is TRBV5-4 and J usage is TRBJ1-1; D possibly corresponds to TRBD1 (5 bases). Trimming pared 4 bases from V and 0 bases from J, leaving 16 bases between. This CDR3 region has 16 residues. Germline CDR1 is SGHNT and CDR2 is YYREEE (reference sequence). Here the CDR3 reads CASSPGPRGVNTEAFF. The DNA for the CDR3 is TGTGCCAGCAGCCCCGGACCTAGGGGAGTGAACACTGAAGCTTTCTTT.

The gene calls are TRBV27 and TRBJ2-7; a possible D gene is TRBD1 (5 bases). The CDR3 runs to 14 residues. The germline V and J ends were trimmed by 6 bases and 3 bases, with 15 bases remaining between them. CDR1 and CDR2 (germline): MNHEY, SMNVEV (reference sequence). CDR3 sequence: CASSHGANHYEQYF. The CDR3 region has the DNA TGTGCCAGCAGCCATGGGGCAAATCACTACGAGCAGTACTTC.

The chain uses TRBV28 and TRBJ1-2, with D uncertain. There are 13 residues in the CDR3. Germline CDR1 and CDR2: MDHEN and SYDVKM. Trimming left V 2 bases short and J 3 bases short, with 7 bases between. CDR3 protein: CASSLAGDYGYTF. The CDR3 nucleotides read TGTGCCAGCAGTTTAGCCGGGGACTATGGCTACACCTTC.

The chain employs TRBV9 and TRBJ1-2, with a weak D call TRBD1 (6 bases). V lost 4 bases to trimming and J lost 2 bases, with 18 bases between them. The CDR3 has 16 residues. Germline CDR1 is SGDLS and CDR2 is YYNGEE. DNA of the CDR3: TGTGCCAGCAGCCCCCAGGGGCACCCACCCAACTATGGCTACACCTTC. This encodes CASSPQGHPPNYGYTF. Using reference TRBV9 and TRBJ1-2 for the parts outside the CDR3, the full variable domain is DSGVTQTPKHLITATGQRVTLRCSPRSGDLSVYWYQQSLDQGLQFLIQYYNGEERAKGNILERFSAQQFPDLHSELNLSSLELGDSALYFCASSPQGHPPNYGYTFGSGTRLTVV.

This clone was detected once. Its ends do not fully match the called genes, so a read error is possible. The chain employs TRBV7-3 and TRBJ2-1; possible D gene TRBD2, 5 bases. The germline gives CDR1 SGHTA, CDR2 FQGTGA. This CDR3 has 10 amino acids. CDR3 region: CASYRASRVF. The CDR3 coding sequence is TGTGCCAGTTACCGGGCCTCGAGGGTCTTC.

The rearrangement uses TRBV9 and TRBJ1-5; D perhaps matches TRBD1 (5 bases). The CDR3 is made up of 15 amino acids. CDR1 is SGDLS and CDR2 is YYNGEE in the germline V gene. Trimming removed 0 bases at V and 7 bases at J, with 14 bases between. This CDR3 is CASSVDGQGAQPQHF. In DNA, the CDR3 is TGTGCCAGCAGCGTAGACGGTCAGGGTGCACAGCCCCAGCATTTT. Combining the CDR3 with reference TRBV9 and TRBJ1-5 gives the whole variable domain DSGVTQTPKHLITATGQRVTLRCSPRSGDLSVYWYQQSLDQGLQFLIQYYNGEERAKGNILERFSAQQFPDLHSELNLSSLELGDSALYFCASSVDGQGAQPQHFGDGTRLSIL.

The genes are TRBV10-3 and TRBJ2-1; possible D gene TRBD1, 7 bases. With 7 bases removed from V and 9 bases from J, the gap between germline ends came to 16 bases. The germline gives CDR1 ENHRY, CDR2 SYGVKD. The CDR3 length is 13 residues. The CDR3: CAITGLQGGEQFF. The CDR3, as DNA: TGTGCCATCACTGGGCTGCAGGGGGGTGAGCAGTTCTTC.

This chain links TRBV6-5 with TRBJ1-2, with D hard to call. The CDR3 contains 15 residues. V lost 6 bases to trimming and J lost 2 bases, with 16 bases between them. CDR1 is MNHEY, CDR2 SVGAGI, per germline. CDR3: CASSALQAGNYGYTF. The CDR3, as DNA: TGTGCCAGCAGCGCGCTACAAGCTGGGAACTATGGCTACACCTTC.

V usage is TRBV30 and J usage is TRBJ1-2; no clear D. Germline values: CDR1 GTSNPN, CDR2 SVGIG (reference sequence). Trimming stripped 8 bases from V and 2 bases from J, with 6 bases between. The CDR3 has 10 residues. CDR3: CAAENYGYTF. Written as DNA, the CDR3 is TGTGCCGCAGAAAACTATGGCTACACCTTC. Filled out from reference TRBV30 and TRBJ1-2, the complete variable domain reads SQTIHQWPATLVQPVGSPLSLECTVEGTSNPNLYWYRQAAGRGLQLLFYSVGIGQISSEVPQNLSASRPQDRQFILSSKKLLLSDSGFYLCAAENYGYTFGSGTRLTVV.

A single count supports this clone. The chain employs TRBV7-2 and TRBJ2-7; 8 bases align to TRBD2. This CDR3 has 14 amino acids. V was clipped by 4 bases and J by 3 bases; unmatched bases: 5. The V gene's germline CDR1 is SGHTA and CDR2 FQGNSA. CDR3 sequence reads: CASSWGTRNYEQYF. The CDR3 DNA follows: TGTGCCAGCAGCTGGGGGACTAGGAACTACGAGCAGTACTTC. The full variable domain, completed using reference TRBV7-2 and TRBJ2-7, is GAGVSQSPSNKVTEKGKDVELRCDPISGHTALYWYRQSLGQGLEFLIYFQGNSAPDKSGLPSDRFSAERTGGSVSTLTIQRTQQEDSAVYLCASSWGTRNYEQYFGPGTRLTVT.

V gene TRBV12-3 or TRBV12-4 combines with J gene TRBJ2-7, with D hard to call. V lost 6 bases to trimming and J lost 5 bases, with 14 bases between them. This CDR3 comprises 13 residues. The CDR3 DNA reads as TGTGCCAGCAGCCAGACCCCTCTCCACGAGCAGTACTTC. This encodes CASSQTPLHEQYF.

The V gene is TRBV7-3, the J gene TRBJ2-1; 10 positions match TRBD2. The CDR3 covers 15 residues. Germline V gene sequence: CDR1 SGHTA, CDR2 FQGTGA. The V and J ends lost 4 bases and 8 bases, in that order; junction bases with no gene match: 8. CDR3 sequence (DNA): TGTGCCAGCAGCTCCGGGACTAGCGTGATTCATGAGCAGTTCTTC. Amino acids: CASSSGTSVIHEQFF.